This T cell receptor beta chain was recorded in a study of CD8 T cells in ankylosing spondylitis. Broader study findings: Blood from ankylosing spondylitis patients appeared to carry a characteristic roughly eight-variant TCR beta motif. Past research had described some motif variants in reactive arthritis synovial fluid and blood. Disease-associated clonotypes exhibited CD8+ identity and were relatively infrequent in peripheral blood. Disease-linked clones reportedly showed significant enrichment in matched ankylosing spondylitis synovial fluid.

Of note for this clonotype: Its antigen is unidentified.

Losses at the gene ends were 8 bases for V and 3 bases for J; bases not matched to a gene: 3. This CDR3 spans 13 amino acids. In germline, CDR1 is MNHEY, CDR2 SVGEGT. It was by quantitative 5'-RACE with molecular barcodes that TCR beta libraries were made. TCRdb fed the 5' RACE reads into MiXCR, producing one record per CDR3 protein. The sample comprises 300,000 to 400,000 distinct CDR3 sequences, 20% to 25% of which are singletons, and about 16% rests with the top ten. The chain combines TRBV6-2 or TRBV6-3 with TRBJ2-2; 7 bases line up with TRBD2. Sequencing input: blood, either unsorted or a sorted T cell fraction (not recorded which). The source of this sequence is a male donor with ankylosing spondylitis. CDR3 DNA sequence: TGTGCCAGCGGGCGGGAGTACACCGGGGAGCTGTTTTTT. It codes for CASGREYTGELFF.